This T cell receptor (beta chain) was retrieved from a study of post-analysis software for immune sequencing data. The overall study: The courses of disease that were included comprised relapsing-remitting, secondary progressive and progressive-relapsing multiple sclerosis.

Study observations and caveats: Controls had lower frequencies than patients of about 5 TRBV segments, which included TRBV5-6, TRBV5-1 and TRBV20-1.

Of note for this clonotype: Its target is unknown.

Libraries were made from TCR beta cDNA, and they carried unique molecular identifiers. MiXCR was run by TCRdb on the PCR reads, yielding one entry per CDR3 protein. Counted here are about 400,000 distinct CDR3 sequences, around 37% occurring once; the ten biggest clones make up 13%. V was shortened by 4 bases and J by 1 base, with 14 bases between the two germline ends. From germline, CDR1 is SGHDN and CDR2 FVKESK. This CDR3 region has 16 residues. This sequence was found in a girl aged 10 to 17 with multiple sclerosis. Source material: blood. V usage is TRBV14 and J usage is TRBJ1-5; D not resolved. The CDR3 DNA sequence: TGTGCCAGCAGCCCAATTCAGGCGGGAAGCAATCAGCCCCAGCATTTT. It translates to CASSPIQAGSNQPQHF. The entire variable domain, with the rest obtained from reference TRBV14 and TRBJ1-5, is as follows: EAGVTQFPSHSVIEKGQTVTLRCDPISGHDNLYWYRRVMGKEIKFLLHFVKESKQDESGMPNNRFLAERTGGTYSTLKVQPAELEDSGVYFCASSPIQAGSNQPQHFGDGTRLSIL.